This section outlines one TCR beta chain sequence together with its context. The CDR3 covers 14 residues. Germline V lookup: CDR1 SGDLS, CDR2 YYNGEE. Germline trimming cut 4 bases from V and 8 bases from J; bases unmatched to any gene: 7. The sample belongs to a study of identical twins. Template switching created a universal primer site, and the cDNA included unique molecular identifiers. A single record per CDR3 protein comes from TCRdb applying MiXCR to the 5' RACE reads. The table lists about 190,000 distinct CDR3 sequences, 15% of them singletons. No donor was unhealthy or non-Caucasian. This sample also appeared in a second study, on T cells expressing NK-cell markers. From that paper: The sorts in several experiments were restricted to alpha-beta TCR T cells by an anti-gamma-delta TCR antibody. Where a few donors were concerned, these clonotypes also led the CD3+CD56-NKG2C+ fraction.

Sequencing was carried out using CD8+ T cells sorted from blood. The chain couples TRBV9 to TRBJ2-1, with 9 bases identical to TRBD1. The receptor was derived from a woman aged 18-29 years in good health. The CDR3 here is CASSPNRGLDEQFF. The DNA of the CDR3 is TGTGCCAGCAGCCCCAACAGGGGGCTCGATGAGCAGTTCTTC.